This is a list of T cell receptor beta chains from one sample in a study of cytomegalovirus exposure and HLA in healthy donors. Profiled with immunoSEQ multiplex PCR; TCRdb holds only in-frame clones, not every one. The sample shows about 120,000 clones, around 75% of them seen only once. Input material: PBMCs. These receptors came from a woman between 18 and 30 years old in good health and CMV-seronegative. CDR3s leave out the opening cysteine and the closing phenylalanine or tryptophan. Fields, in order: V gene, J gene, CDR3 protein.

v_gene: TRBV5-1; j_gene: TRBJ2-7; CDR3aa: ASSITSTYEQY
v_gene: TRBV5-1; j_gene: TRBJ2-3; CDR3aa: ASSSFTDTQY
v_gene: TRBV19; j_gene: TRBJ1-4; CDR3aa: ASSATTGLNEKLF
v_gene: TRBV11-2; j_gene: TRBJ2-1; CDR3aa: ASSLMTGSYNEQF
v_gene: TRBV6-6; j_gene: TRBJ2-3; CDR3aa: ASSYHLTDTQY
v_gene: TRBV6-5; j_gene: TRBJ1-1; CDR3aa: ASRYGQGDTEAF
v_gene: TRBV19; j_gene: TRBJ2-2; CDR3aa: ASNAGTGSAGELF
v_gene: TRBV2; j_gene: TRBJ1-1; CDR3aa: ASGQDNTEAF
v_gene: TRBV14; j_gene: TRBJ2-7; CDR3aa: ASSHTGTSSEQY
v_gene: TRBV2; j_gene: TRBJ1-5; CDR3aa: ASSSQGAGNQPQH
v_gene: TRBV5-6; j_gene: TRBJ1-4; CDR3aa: ASSYRGLNEKLF
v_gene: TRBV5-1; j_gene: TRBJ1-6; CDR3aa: ASSLEGQGYNSPLH
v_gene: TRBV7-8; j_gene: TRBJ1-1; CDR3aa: ASSFNRGDTEAF
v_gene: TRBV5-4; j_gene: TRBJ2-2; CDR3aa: ASSLVGFSDTGELF
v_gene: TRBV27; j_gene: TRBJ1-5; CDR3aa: ATRQGVDQPQH
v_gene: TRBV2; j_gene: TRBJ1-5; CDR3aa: ASSDSGGNQPQH
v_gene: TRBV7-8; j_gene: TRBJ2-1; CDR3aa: ASSLAGTVYNEQF